A selection of T cell receptor beta chains follows, all from one sample in a study of response to subunit inactivated influenza vaccine. TCRdb itself ran the RT-PCR reads through MiXCR, one entry per CDR3 protein. The sample shows about 610,000 distinct CDR3 sequences, 11% to 15% of them seen only once. The sequenced sample was PBMCs from blood, obtained 11 to 12 days after vaccination. The receptors here all came from a man in his fifties or sixties who received an inactivated influenza vaccine. Each CDR3 is given with its conserved first and last residue. Each record gives: V gene, clone size, D gene, J gene, CDR3 DNA, CDR3 protein. The D gene is left open where the match is weak. Some rows have no size entry. The others give once, few or many, or a class for an expanded clone.

>TRBV20-1|many|-|TRBJ1-2
TGCAGTGCTCCCGTAGGGAGCTACACCTTC
CSAPVGSYTF
>TRBV28|-|-|TRBJ2-1
TGTGCCAGCAGTTTGCCACAGATCAGTGAGCAGTTCTTC
CASSLPQISEQFF
>TRBV6-2/TRBV6-3|many|-|TRBJ2-7
TGTGCCAGCAGTTACTCACCCGGGCACGAGCAGTACTTC
CASSYSPGHEQYF
>TRBV7-9|-|-|TRBJ2-7
TGTGCCAGCAGCTTAGGAAGTGGAGCTCCCTACGAGCAGTACTTC
CASSLGSGAPYEQYF
>TRBV4-2|many|-|TRBJ1-5
TGTGCCAGCAGCCCCACAGGCGTCAATCAGCCCCAGCATTTT
CASSPTGVNQPQHF
>TRBV7-2|-|TRBD2|TRBJ2-4
TGTGCCAGCAGCACCAGCCCGGGACTAGCGGTAAACATTCAGTACTTC
CASSTSPGLAVNIQYF
>TRBV5-6|few|-|TRBJ1-2
TGTGCCAGCAGCTTGATCAGGGTCCCTATGGGTGGCTACACCTTC
CASSLIRVPMGGYTF
>TRBV28|many|-|TRBJ1-1
TGTGCCAGCAGTTTACACAGCATGAACACTGAAGCTTTCTTT
CASSLHSMNTEAFF
>TRBV4-2|many|TRBD2|TRBJ2-3
TGTGCCAGCAGCCAAGACCGGGGGGGAGGCACAGATACGCAGTATTTT
CASSQDRGGGTDTQYF
>TRBV20-1|few|TRBD2|TRBJ2-3
TGCAGTGCTAGTGGTAGCGGGAGGGGGGGCACAGATACGCAGTATTTT
CSASGSGRGGTDTQYF